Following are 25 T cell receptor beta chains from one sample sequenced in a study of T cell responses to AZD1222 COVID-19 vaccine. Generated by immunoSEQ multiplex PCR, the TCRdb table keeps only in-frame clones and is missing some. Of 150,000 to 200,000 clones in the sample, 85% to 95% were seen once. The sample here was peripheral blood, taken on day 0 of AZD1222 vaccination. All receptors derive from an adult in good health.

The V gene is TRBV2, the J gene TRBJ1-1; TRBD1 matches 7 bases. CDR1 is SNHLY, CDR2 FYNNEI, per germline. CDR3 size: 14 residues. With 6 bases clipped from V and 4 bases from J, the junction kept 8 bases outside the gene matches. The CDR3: CASRGNRGGTEAFF. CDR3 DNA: TGTGCCAGCAGGGGGAACAGGGGCGGCACTGAAGCTTTCTTT.

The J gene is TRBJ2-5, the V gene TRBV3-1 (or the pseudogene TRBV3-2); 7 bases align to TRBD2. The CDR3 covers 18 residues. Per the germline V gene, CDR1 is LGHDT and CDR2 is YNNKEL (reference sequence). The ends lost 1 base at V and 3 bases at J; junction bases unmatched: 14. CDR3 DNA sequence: TGTGCCAGCAGCCAAGGTGTGTTCGGGAGCGGGGTAAAAGAGACCCAGTACTTC. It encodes CASSQGVFGSGVKETQYF.

Here the CDR3 DNA reads TGTGCCAGTAGTATCCCCAGGGGGAGTGGGTACACTGAAGCTTTCTTT. Its translation: CASSIPRGSGYTEAFF. The chain links TRBV19 to TRBJ1-1; 7 nucleotides line up with TRBD1. The V segment lost 3 bases and the J segment 3 bases; nucleotides outside the gene matches: 10. CDR3 length equals 16 residues. Germline V gene lookup returns CDR1 LNHDA and CDR2 SQIVND (reference sequence).

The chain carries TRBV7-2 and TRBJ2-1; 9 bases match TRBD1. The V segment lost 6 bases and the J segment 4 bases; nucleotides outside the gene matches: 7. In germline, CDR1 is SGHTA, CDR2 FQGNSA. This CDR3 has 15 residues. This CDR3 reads CASSIGTGPYNEQFF. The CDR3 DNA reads TGTGCCAGCAGTATTGGGACAGGGCCTTACAATGAGCAGTTCTTC.

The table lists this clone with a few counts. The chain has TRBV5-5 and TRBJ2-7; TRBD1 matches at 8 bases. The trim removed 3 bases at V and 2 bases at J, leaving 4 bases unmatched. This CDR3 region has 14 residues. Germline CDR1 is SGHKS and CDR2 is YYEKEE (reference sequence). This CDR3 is CASSYGQGTYEQYV. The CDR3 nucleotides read TGTGCCAGCAGCTACGGACAGGGTACCTACGAGCAGTACGTC.

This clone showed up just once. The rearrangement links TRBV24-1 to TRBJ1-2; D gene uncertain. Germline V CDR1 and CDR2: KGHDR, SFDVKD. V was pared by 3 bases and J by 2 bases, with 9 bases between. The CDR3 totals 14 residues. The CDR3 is CATSDRSQNYGYTF. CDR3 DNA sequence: TGTGCCACCAGTGATCGGTCCCAAAACTATGGCTACACCTTC.

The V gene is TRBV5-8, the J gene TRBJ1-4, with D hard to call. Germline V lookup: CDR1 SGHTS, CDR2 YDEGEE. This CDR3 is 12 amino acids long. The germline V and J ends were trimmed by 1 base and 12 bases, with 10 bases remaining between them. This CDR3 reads CASSLFRRELFF. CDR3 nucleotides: TGTGCCAGCAGCTTGTTTCGGAGGGAACTGTTTTTT.

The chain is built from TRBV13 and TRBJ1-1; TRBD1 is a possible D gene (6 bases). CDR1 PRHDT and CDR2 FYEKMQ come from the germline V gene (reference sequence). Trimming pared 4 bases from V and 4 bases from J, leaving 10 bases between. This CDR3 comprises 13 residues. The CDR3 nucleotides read TGTGCCAGCAGCTCCAGGGGAGTCACTGAAGCTTTCTTT. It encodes CASSSRGVTEAFF.

The CDR3 nucleotides read TGTGCCAGTAGTGGGACAGGGTCCAAAAACATTCAGTACTTC. The encoded protein is CASSGTGSKNIQYF. This chain connects TRBV19 to TRBJ2-4; 9 positions match TRBD1. Per the germline V gene, CDR1 is LNHDA and CDR2 is SQIVND (reference sequence). The CDR3 covers 14 residues. The V segment lost 5 bases and the J segment 2 bases; nucleotides outside the gene matches: 1. The full variable domain, in which reference TRBV19 and TRBJ2-4 provide the parts outside the CDR3, is DGGITQSPKYLFRKEGQNVTLSCEQNLNHDAMYWYRQDPGQGLRLIYYSQIVNDFQKGDIAEGYSVSREKKESFPLTVTSAQKNPTAFYLCASSGTGSKNIQYFGAGTRLSVL.

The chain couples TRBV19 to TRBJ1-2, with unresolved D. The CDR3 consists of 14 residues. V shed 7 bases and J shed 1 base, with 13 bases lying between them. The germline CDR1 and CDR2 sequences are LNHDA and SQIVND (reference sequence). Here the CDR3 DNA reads TGTGCCAGTACGGGAAAAGACATTAACTATGGCTACACCTTC. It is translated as CASTGKDINYGYTF.

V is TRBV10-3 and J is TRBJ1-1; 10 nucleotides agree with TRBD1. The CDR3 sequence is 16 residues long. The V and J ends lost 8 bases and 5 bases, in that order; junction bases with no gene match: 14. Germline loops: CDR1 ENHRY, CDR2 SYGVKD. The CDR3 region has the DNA TGTGCCATCTCACCCGGGACAGGGGTGGGTGGAACTGAAGCTTTCTTT. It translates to CAISPGTGVGGTEAFF.

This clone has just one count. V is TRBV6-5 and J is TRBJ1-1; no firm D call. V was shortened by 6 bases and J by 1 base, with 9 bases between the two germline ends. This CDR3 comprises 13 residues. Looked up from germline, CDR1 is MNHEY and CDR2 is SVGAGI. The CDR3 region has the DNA TGTGCCAGCAGACTACAGAGGAACACTGAAGCTTTCTTT. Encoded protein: CASRLQRNTEAFF.

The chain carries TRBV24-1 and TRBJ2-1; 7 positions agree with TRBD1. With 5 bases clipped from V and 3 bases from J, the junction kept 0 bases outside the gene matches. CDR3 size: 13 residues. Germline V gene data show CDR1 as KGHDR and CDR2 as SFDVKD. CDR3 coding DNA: TGTGCCACCAGTGGGGACAGCTACAATGAGCAGTTCTTC. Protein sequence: CATSGDSYNEQFF.

Here the CDR3 DNA reads TGTGCCAGCTCACCACTACAGCCGTCGGACAAGACTGAAGCTTTCTTT. Translation gives CASSPLQPSDKTEAFF. The chain joins TRBV18 to TRBJ1-1; weak D call: TRBD1 (5 bases). Germline lookup yields CDR1 KGHSH and CDR2 LQKENI. Trimming removed 1 base at V and 5 bases at J, with 17 bases between. The CDR3 contains 16 residues. Full variable domain (rest looked up from reference TRBV18 and TRBJ1-1): NAGVMQNPRHLVRRRGQEARLRCSPMKGHSHVYWYRQLPEEGLKFMVYLQKENIIDESGMPKERFSAEFPKEGPSILRIQQVVRGDSAAYFCASSPLQPSDKTEAFFGQGTRLTVV.

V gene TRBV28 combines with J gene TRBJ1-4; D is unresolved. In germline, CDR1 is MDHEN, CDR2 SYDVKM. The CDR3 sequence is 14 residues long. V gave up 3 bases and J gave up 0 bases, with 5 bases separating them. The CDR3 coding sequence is TGTGCCAGCAGTTTGACTACAACTAATGAAAAACTGTTTTTT. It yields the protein CASSLTTTNEKLFF.

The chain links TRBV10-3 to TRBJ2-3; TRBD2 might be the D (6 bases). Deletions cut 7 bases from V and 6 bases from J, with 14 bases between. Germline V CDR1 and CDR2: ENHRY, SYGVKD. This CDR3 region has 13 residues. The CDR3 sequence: CAITWGDGDTQYF. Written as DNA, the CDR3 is TGTGCCATCACATGGGGGGATGGGGATACGCAGTATTTT.

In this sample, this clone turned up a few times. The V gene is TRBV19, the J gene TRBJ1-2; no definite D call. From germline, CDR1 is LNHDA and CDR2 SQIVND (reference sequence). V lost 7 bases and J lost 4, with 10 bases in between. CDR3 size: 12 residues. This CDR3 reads CASNTVGYGYTF. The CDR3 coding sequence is TGTGCCAGTAACACAGTGGGCTATGGCTACACCTTC.

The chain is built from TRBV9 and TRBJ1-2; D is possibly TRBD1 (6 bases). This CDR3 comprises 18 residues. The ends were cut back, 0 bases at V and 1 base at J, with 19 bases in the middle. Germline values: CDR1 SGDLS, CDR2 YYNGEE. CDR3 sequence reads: CASSVATVPGVDNYGYTF. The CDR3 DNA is TGTGCCAGCAGCGTAGCTACAGTACCAGGGGTCGATAACTATGGCTACACCTTC.

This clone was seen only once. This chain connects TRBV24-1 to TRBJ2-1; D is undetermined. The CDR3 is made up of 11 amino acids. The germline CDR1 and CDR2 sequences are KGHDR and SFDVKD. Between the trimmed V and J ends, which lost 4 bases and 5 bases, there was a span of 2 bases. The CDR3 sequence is CATSENNEQFF. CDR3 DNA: TGTGCCACCAGTGAGAACAATGAGCAGTTCTTC.

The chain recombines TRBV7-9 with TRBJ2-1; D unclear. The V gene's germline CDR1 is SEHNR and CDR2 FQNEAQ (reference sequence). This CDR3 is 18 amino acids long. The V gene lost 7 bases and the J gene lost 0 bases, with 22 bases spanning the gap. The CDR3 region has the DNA TGTGCCAGCACCGACGGGTGGCGTGGACGGAGCTCCTACAATGAGCAGTTCTTC. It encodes CASTDGWRGRSSYNEQFF.

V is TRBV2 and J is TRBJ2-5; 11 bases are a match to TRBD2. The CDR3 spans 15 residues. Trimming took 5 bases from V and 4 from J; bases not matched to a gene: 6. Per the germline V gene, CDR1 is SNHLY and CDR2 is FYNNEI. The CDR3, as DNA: TGTGCCAGCAGTTTAGCGGGGGGGCTGGTAGAGACCCAGTACTTC. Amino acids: CASSLAGGLVETQYF.

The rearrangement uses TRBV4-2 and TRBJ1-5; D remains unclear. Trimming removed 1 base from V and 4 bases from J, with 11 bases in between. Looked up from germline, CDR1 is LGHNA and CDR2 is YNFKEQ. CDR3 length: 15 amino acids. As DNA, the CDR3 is TGTGCCAGCAGCCAAGGGGGTTTAAGTAATCAGCCCCAGCATTTT. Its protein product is CASSQGGLSNQPQHF.

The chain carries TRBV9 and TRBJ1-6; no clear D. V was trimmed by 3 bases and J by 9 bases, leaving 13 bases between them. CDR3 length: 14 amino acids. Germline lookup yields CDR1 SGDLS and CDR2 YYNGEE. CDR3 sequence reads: CASSGQGSGSPLHF. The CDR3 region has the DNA TGTGCCAGCAGCGGGCAAGGTTCGGGTTCACCCCTCCACTTT.

The CDR3 nucleotides are TGTGCCAGCAGTTTGGGCAGGGGAACTGAAGCTTTCTTT. Protein: CASSLGRGTEAFF. This chain joins TRBV28 and TRBJ1-1; D may be TRBD1 (6 bases). The CDR3 totals 13 residues. Germline V gene data show CDR1 as MDHEN and CDR2 as SYDVKM. V was pared by 3 bases and J by 5 bases, with 10 bases between.

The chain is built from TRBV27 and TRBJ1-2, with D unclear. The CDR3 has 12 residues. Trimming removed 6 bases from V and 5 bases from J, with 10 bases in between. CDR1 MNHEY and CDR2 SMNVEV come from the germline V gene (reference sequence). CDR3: CASSPLGYGYTF. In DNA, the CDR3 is TGTGCCAGCAGCCCCCTCGGGTATGGCTACACCTTC.